This T cell receptor (beta chain) came from a study of cytomegalovirus exposure and HLA in healthy donors. 13 Jbeta primers and 60 Vbeta primers were used for the PCR. Sequencing used immunoSEQ multiplex PCR; TCRdb keeps in-frame clones, though not all of them. The data hold about 150,000 clones, with roughly 63% observed a single time. Trimming took 5 bases from V and 5 from J; bases not matched to a gene: 4. Germline V CDR1 and CDR2: LGHNA, YNFKEQ. CDR3 length: 14 amino acids. This clone was recorded a few times. The clonotype comes from a woman between 55 and 75 years old in good health and CMV-seropositive. The J gene is TRBJ2-1, the V gene TRBV4-2; TRBD2 matches 9 bases. Sequencing input: PBMCs. The CDR3 reads CASSTQREDNEQFF. CDR3 sequence (DNA): TGTGCCAGCAGCACCCAGCGGGAGGACAATGAGCAGTTCTTC.